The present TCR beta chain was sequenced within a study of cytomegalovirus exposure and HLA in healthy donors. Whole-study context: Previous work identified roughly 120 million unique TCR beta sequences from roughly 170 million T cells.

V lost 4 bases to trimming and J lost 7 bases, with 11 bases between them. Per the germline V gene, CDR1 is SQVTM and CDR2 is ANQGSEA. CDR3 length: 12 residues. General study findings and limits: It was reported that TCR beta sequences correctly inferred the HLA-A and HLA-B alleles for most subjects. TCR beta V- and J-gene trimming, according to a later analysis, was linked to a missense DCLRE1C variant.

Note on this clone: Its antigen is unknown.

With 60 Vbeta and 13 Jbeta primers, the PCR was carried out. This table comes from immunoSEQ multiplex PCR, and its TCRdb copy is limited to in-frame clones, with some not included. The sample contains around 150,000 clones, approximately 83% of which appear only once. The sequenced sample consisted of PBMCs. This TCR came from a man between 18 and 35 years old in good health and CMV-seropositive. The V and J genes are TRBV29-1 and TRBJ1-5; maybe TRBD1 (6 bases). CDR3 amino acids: CSVGQEGQPQHF. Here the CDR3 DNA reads TGCAGCGTTGGACAGGAAGGGCAGCCCCAGCATTTT.